This record concerns one T cell receptor (beta chain) sequence. What it binds is not known. The assay was immunoSEQ multiplex PCR, and TCRdb's table has in-frame clones only and misses some. The table lists 120,000 or so clones, approximately 92% of them singletons. These data originate in a study of T cell responses to AZD1222 COVID-19 vaccine. General study results and limits: There were repertoire samples only from the period after the peak T cell response. White British people made up most donors, females outnumbered males, and clonal diversity was possibly underestimated. Spike was spanned by vaccine-associated CD4 TCRs, with dominance at 160-218 and 743-854.

The specimen comprised peripheral blood, sampled 28 days after the second dose of the MenACWY control vaccine. The source is an adult who received the MenACWY meningococcal vaccine as a control.

The CDR3 loop is CASSQLLAGGNQETQYF. CDR3 sequence (DNA): TGTGCCAGCAGCCAACTACTAGCGGGGGGGAACCAAGAGACCCAGTACTTC. The chain combines TRBV3-1 (or the pseudogene TRBV3-2) with TRBJ2-5, with 13 bases lining up with TRBD2. Looked up from germline, CDR1 is LGHDT and CDR2 is YNNKEL (reference sequence). V lost 2 bases to trimming and J lost 0 bases; unmatched junction nucleotides: 3. The CDR3 has 17 amino acids.